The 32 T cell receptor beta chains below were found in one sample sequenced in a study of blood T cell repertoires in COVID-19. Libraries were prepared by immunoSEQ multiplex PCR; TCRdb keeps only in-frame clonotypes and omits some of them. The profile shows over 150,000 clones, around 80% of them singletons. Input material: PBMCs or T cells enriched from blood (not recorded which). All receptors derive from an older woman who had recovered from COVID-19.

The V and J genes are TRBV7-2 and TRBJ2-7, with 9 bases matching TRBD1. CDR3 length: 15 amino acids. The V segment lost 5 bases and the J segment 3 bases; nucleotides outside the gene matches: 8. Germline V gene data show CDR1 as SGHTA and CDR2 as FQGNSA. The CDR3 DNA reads TGTGCCAGCAGCACAGATGGGGGACAGGGCTACGAGCAGTACTTC. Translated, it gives CASSTDGGQGYEQYF.

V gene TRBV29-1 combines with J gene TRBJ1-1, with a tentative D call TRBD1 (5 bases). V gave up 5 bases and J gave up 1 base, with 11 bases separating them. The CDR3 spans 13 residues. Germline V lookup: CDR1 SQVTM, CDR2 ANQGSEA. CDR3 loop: CSVREQANTEAFF. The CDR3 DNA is TGCAGCGTTAGGGAACAGGCGAACACTGAAGCTTTCTTT.

CDR3 nucleotides: TGCGCCAGCAGCTTGACCGGGACAGGCATCTCTGGGGCCAACGTCCTGACTTTC. Encoded protein: CASSLTGTGISGANVLTF. The chain is built from TRBV5-1 and TRBJ2-6; 8 nucleotides agree with TRBD1. The CDR3 loop spans 18 amino acids. J gave up 0 bases and V 1 base, and 6 bases lay outside the gene matches. CDR1 and CDR2 (germline): SGHRS, YFSETQ. The entire variable domain, with the rest obtained from reference TRBV5-1 and TRBJ2-6, is as follows: KAGVTQTPRYLIKTRGQQVTLSCSPISGHRSVSWYQQTPGQGLQFLFEYFSETQRNKGNFPGRFSGRQFSNSRSEMNVSTLELGDSALYLCASSLTGTGISGANVLTFGAGSRLTVL.

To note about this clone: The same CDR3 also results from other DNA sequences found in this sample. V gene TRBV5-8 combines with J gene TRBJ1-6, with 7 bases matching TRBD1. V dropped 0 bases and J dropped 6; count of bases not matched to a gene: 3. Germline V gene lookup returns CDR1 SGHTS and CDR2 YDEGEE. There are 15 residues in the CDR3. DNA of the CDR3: TGTGCCAGCAGCTTGGGACAGGGTCGTAATTCACCCCTCCACTTT. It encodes CASSLGQGRNSPLHF.

The CDR3 is CSVDSADYEQYF. The CDR3 DNA is TGCAGCGTTGATTCAGCGGACTACGAGCAGTACTTC. The gene calls are TRBV29-1 and TRBJ2-7; perhaps TRBD2 as D (5 bases). This CDR3 region has 12 residues. CDR1 is SQVTM and CDR2 is ANQGSEA in the germline V gene. V gave up 3 bases and J gave up 3 bases, with 9 bases separating them.

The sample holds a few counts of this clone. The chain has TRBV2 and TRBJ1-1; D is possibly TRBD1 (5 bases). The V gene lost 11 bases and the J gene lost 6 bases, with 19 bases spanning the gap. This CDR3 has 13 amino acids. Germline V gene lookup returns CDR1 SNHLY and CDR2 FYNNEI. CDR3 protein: CAEKGRTGAEAFF. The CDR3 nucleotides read TGTGCCGAAAAGGGCCGGACGGGGGCTGAAGCTTTCTTT.

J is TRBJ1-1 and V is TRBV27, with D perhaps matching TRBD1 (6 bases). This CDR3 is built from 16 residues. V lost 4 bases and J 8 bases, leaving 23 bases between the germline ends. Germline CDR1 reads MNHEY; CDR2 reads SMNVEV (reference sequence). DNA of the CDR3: TGTGCCAGCAGTTGGCGGGGGGCTTCGGGCAGGGCCGAAGCTTTCTTT. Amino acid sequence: CASSWRGASGRAEAFF.

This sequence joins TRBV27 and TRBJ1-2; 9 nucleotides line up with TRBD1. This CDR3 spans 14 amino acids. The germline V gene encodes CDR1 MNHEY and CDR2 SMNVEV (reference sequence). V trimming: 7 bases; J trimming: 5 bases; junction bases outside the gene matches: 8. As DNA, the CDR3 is TGTGCCAGCAACAGACAGGGGGATCGATATGGCTACACCTTC. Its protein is CASNRQGDRYGYTF.

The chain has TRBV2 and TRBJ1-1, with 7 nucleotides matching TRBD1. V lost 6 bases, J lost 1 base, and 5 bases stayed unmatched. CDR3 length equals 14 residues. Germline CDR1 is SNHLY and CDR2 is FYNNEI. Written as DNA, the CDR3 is TGTGCCAGCAGCGCAGGGGGAAGGAACACTGAAGCTTTCTTT. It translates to CASSAGGRNTEAFF.

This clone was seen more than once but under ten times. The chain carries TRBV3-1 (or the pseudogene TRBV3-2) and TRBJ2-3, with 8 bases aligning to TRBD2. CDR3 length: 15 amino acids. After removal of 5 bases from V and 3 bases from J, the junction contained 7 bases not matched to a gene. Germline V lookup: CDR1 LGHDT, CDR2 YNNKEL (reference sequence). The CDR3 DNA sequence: TGTGCCAGCAGCAGCACCGGGGGGGCAACAGATACGCAGTATTTT. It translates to CASSSTGGATDTQYF.

This CDR3 is CASSRPWTGGSSPLHF. As DNA, the CDR3 is TGTGCCAGCTCGAGACCTTGGACAGGGGGAAGTTCACCCCTCCACTTT. The chain employs TRBV3-1 (or the pseudogene TRBV3-2) and TRBJ1-6; 10 bases are shared with TRBD1. This CDR3 is built from 16 residues. V lost 8 bases to trimming and J lost 9 bases; unmatched junction nucleotides: 13. Germline V gene lookup returns CDR1 LGHDT and CDR2 YNNKEL (reference sequence).

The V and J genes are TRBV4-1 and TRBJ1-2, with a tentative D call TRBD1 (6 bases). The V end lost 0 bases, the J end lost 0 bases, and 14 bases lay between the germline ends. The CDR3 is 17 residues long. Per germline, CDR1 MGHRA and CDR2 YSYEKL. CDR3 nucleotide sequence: TGCGCCAGCAGCCAAGACGAGGTTACAGGGTCTAACTATGGCTACACCTTC. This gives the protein CASSQDEVTGSNYGYTF.

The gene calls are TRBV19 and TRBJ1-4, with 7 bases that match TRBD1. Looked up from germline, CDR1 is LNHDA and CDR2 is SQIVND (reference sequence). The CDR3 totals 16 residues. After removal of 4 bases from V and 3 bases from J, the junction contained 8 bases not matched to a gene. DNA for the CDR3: TGTGCCAGTAGTACGCTACAGGGGCAGCCTAATGAAAAACTGTTTTTT. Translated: CASSTLQGQPNEKLFF.

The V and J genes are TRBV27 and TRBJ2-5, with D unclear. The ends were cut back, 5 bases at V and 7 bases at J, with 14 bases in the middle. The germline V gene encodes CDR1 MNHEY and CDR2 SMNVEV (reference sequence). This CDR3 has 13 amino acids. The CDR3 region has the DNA TGTGCCAGCAGTCCCCCGACGCGAGGGACCCAGTACTTC. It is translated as CASSPPTRGTQYF.

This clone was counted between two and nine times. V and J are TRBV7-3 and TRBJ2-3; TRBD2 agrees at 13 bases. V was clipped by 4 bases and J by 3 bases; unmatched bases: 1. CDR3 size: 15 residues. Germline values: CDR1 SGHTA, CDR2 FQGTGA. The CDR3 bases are TGTGCCAGCAGCTGGACTAGCGGGGGAACAGATACGCAGTATTTT. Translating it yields CASSWTSGGTDTQYF.

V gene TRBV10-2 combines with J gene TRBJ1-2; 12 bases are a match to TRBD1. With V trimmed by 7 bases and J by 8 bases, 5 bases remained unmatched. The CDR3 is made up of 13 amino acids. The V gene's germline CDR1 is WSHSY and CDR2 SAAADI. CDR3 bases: TGCGCCAGCACGGGACAGGGGGCGGGGGGCTACACCTTC. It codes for CASTGQGAGGYTF.

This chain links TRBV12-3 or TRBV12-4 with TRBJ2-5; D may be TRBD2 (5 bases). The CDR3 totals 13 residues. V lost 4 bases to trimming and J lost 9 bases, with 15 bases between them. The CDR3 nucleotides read TGTGCCAGCAGTTCGACACGTACCGGGGCCCAGTACTTC. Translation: CASSSTRTGAQYF.

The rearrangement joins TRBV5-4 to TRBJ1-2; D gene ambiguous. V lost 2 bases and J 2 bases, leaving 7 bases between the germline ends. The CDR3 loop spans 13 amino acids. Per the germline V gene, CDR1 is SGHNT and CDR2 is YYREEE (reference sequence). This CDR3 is CASSFRVNYGYTF. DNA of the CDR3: TGTGCCAGCAGCTTCCGGGTCAACTATGGCTACACCTTC. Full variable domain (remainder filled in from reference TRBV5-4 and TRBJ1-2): ETGVTQSPTHLIKTRGQQVTLRCSSQSGHNTVSWYQQALGQGPQFIFQYYREEENGRGNFPPRFSGLQFPNYSSELNVNALELDDSALYLCASSFRVNYGYTFGSGTRLTVV.

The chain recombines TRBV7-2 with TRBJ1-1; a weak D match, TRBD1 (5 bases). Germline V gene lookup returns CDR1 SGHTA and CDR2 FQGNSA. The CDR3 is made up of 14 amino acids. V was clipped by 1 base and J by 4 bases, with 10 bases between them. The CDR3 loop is CASSLEGWGTEAFF. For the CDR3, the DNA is TGTGCCAGCAGCTTAGAGGGGTGGGGCACTGAAGCTTTCTTT. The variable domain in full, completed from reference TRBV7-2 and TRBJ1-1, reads GAGVSQSPSNKVTEKGKDVELRCDPISGHTALYWYRQSLGQGLEFLIYFQGNSAPDKSGLPSDRFSAERTGGSVSTLTIQRTQQEDSAVYLCASSLEGWGTEAFFGQGTRLTVV.

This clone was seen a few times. The CDR3 is CAAGQGLSYEQYF. The CDR3 bases are TGTGCCGCAGGACAGGGCCTCTCCTACGAGCAGTACTTC. This sequence joins TRBV6-5 and TRBJ2-7; TRBD1 matches at 8 bases. CDR1 and CDR2 (germline): MNHEY, SVGAGI. V dropped 11 bases and J dropped 0; count of bases not matched to a gene: 6. There are 13 residues in the CDR3.

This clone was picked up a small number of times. As DNA, the CDR3 is TGCGCCAGCAGGGGGACAGGGGGTGAAAAACTGTTTTTT. It yields the protein CASRGTGGEKLFF. This sequence joins TRBV5-1 and TRBJ1-4, with 11 positions matching TRBD1. Trimming cost V 5 bases and J 7 bases; bases outside gene matches: 1. Germline CDR1 and CDR2: SGHRS and YFSETQ. The CDR3 covers 13 residues.

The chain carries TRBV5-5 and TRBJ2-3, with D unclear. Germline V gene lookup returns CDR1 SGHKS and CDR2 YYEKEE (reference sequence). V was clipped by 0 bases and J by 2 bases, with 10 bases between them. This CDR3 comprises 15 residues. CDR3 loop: CASSLAPSSTDTQYF. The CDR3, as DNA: TGTGCCAGCAGCTTGGCACCGAGCTCCACAGATACGCAGTATTTT.

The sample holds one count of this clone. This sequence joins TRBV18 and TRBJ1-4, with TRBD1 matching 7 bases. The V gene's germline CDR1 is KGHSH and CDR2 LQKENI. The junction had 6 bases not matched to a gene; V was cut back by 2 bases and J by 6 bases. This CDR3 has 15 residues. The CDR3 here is CASSPSSGTDEKLFF. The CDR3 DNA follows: TGTGCCAGCTCACCATCATCCGGGACAGATGAAAAACTGTTTTTT. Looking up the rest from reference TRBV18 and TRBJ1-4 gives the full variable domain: NAGVMQNPRHLVRRRGQEARLRCSPMKGHSHVYWYRQLPEEGLKFMVYLQKENIIDESGMPKERFSAEFPKEGPSILRIQQVVRGDSAAYFCASSPSSGTDEKLFFGSGTQLSVL.

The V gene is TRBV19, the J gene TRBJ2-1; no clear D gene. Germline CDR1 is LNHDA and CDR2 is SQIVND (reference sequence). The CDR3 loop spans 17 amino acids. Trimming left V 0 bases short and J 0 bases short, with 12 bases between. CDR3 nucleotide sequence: TGTGCCAGTAGTATAGAACTCCTCATTAGCTCCTACAATGAGCAGTTCTTC. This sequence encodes CASSIELLISSYNEQFF.

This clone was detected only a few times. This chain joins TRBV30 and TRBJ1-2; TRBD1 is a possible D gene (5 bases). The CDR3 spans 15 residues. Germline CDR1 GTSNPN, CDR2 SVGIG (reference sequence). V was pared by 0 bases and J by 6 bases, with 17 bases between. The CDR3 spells CAWSVHQGGRNGYTF. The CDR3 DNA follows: TGTGCCTGGAGTGTACACCAGGGAGGGAGGAATGGCTACACCTTC.

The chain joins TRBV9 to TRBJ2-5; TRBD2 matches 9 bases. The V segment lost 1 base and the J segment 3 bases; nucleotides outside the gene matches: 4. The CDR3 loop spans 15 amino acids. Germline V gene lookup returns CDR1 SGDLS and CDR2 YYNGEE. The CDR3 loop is CASSVRPSGEETQYF. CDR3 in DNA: TGTGCCAGCAGCGTACGACCTAGCGGGGAAGAGACCCAGTACTTC.

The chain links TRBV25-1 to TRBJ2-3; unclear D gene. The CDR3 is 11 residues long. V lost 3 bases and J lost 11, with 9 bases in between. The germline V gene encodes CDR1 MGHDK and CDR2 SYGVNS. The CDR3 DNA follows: TGTGCCAGCAGTGAGGTTCAGAAGCAGTATTTT. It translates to CASSEVQKQYF.

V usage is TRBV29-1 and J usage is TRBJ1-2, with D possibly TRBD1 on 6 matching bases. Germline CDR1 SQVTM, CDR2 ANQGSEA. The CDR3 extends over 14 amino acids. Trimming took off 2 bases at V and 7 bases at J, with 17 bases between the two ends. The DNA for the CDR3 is TGCAGCGTTGAAAGGCCAAGGGGGATAGGTGGCTACACCTTC. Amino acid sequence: CSVERPRGIGGYTF.

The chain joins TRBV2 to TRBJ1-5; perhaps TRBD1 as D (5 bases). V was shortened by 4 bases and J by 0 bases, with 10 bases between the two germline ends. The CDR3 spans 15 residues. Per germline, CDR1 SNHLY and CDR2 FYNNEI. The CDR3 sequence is CASSGGGYSNQPQHF. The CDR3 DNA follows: TGTGCCAGCAGTGGGGGGGGTTATAGCAATCAGCCCCAGCATTTT.

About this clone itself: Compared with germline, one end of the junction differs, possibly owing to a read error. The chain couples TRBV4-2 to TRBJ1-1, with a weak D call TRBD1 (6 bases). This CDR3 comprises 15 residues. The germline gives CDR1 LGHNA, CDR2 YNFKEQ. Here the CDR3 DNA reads TGTGCCAGCAGGCAAGAGACAGGTATGAACACTGAAGCTTTCTTT. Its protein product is CASRQETGMNTEAFF.

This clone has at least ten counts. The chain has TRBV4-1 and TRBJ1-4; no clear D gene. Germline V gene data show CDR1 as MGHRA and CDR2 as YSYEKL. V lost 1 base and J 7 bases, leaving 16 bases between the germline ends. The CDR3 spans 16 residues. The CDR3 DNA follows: TGCGCCAGCAGCCAAGTGGGAGGTACCAGCGTTGAAAAACTGTTTTTT. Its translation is CASSQVGGTSVEKLFF.

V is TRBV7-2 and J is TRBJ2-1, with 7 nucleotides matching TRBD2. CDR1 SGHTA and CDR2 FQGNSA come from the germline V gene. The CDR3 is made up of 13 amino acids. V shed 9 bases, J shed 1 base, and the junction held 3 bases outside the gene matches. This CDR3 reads CASSSGSYNEQFF. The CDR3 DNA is TGTGCCAGTAGTAGCGGGTCCTACAATGAGCAGTTCTTC.